The rows below give T cell receptor beta chains drawn from one sample of a study of blood T cell repertoires in COVID-19. Some clones are missing from TCRdb's copy, which holds only in-frame ones; the method was immunoSEQ multiplex PCR. The sample includes roughly 240,000 clones, around 82% seen only once; the top ten take 4.7%. Sequenced sample: peripheral blood. These receptors all stem from an older woman with acute or convalescent COVID-19. Both conserved end residues are part of each CDR3. A D gene is named only where the DNA matches it firmly. The size field is filled for only some rows; it gives once, few, many or a size class.

CDR3,DNA,size,J,V,D
CASSYGSTGNSPLHF,TGTGCCAGCAGTTACGGTTCGACAGGGAATTCACCCCTCCACTTT,NA,TRBJ1-6,TRBV6-6,TRBD1
CASSLDRHGYTF,TGTGCCAGCAGTTTAGACAGGCATGGCTACACCTTC,NA,TRBJ1-2,TRBV28,NA
CASSIPQGNQPQHF,TGTGCCAGTAGTATCCCCCAGGGGAATCAGCCCCAGCATTTT,once,TRBJ1-5,TRBV19,NA
CASSQATGGETQYF,TGTGCCAGCAGCCAAGCTACAGGGGGCGAGACCCAGTACTTC,NA,TRBJ2-5,TRBV3-1/TRBV3-2,TRBD1
CASSEVHRGSNQPQHF,TGTGCCAGTAGCGAGGTGCACAGGGGCTCGAATCAGCCCCAGCATTTT,NA,TRBJ1-5,TRBV19,TRBD1
CAGGGMGTEAFF,TGTGCCGGAGGAGGGATGGGGACTGAAGCTTTCTTT,once,TRBJ1-1,TRBV28,NA
CASSRGGSRNSPLHF,TGTGCCAGCAGTAGAGGAGGAAGTCGGAATTCACCCCTCCACTTT,NA,TRBJ1-6,TRBV28,NA
CAWRWRGTDTQYF,TGTGCCTGGAGGTGGCGGGGCACAGATACGCAGTATTTT,NA,TRBJ2-3,TRBV30,NA
CASSYSARFYGYTF,TGTGCCAGCAGTTATTCGGCCAGGTTCTATGGCTACACCTTC,NA,TRBJ1-2,TRBV27,NA
CAGQQYNEQFF,TGTGCCGGACAACAGTACAATGAGCAGTTCTTC,many,TRBJ2-1,TRBV2,NA
CASSLRIASNTGELFF,TGTGCCAGCAGCCTTCGGATAGCGTCGAACACCGGGGAGCTGTTTTTT,NA,TRBJ2-2,TRBV3-1/TRBV3-2,NA
CASRWTGREKLFF,TGCGCCAGCAGATGGACAGGCAGAGAAAAACTGTTTTTT,NA,TRBJ1-4,TRBV5-1,TRBD1
CASSPQTEGTEAFF,TGTGCCAGCTCACCCCAGACGGAGGGTACTGAAGCTTTCTTT,NA,TRBJ1-1,TRBV18,NA
CASSQQDNEQFF,TGTGCCAGCTCACAACAGGATAATGAGCAGTTCTTC,NA,TRBJ2-1,TRBV18,NA
CASSVAGNTEAFF,TGTGCCAGCAGCGTGGCAGGGAACACTGAAGCTTTCTTT,few,TRBJ1-1,TRBV9,NA
CASSTIQGTDTQYF,TGTGCCAGTAGTACAATACAGGGCACAGATACGCAGTATTTT,medium-sized,TRBJ2-3,TRBV19,NA
CASSVFGTSNYEQYF,TGTGCCAGCAGCGTATTCGGGACTAGTAACTACGAGCAGTACTTC,NA,TRBJ2-7,TRBV9,TRBD2
CASSLSGHPLGGANVLTF,TGTGCCAGCAGCCTTTCGGGACACCCCTTAGGTGGGGCCAACGTCCTGACTTTC,NA,TRBJ2-6,TRBV11-2,NA
CASSLAGQGNEQFF,TGTGCCAGCAGCTTGGCTGGTCAGGGCAATGAGCAGTTCTTC,NA,TRBJ2-1,TRBV5-4,NA
CASSRDSYGYTF,TGCGCCAGCAGCCGGGACAGCTATGGCTACACCTTC,NA,TRBJ1-2,TRBV5-1,TRBD1
CASSVGQEYLHRPAQPQHF,TGTGCCAGCAGTGTGGGACAGGAGTATCTTCATCGCCCCGCTCAGCCCCAGCATTTT,NA,TRBJ1-5,TRBV28,TRBD1
CASSPGQGQETQYF,TGTGCCAGCTCACCGGGACAGGGGCAAGAGACCCAGTACTTC,NA,TRBJ2-5,TRBV18,TRBD1
CASRILAGAFTDTQYF,TGTGCCAGCAGGATCTTAGCGGGGGCCTTCACAGATACGCAGTATTTT,NA,TRBJ2-3,TRBV6-6,TRBD2
CASSDIKGQGVRGYTF,TGCGCCAGCAGTGACATCAAGGGACAGGGGGTGCGGGGCTACACCTTC,NA,TRBJ1-2,TRBV10-2,TRBD1
CASSEGQRYSNQPQHF,TGTGCCAGCAGTGAGGGACAGCGATATAGCAATCAGCCCCAGCATTTT,NA,TRBJ1-5,TRBV2,TRBD1
CASSGTGASIGTEAFF,TGTGCCAGCAGTGGGACAGGGGCCTCCATTGGGACTGAAGCTTTCTTT,NA,TRBJ1-1,TRBV28,TRBD1
CASSGGGNYGYTF,TGCGCCAGCAGCGGTGGGGGGAACTATGGCTACACCTTC,few,TRBJ1-2,TRBV5-1,NA
CASSLAFGTQAEAFF,TGTGCCAGCAGCTTAGCTTTCGGGACACAGGCAGAAGCTTTCTTT,NA,TRBJ1-1,TRBV11-2,NA